The 9 T cell receptor beta chains listed next were all sequenced from one sample in a study of T cell changes during pregnancy in multiple sclerosis. Libraries were prepared by immunoSEQ multiplex PCR; TCRdb keeps only in-frame clonotypes and omits some of them. The repertoire consists of some 85,000 clones, with roughly 95% occurring once and the leading ten covering about 0.72%. Sequenced material: peripheral blood, taken in the second trimester of pregnancy. The receptors here all came from a female donor in good health, enrolled as a control in a pregnancy study.

This clone occurred once. In the same sample, other DNA sequences code for this CDR3. The chain links TRBV6-6 to TRBJ1-5; 7 bases map to TRBD1. Trimming cost V 6 bases and J 0 bases; bases outside gene matches: 2. This CDR3 is 14 amino acids long. From germline, CDR1 is MNHNY and CDR2 SVGAGI (reference sequence). CDR3 residues: CASSRQGSNQPQHF. DNA for the CDR3: TGTGCCAGCAGCCGACAGGGTAGCAATCAGCCCCAGCATTTT.

The chain links TRBV27 to TRBJ1-6; no definite D call. V lost 2 bases and J 0 bases, leaving 5 bases between the germline ends. Germline-derived CDR1 and CDR2 are MNHEY and SMNVEV (reference sequence). The CDR3 is made up of 15 amino acids. CDR3 in amino acids: CASSLESSYNSPLHF. For the CDR3, the DNA is TGTGCCAGCAGTTTAGAGAGCTCCTATAATTCACCCCTCCACTTT.

The rearrangement uses TRBV15 and TRBJ2-2; TRBD2 is a possible D gene (5 bases). The CDR3 contains 15 residues. V lost 3 bases to trimming and J lost 4 bases, with 12 bases between them. Germline V gene lookup returns CDR1 LNHNV and CDR2 YYDKDF (reference sequence). CDR3 sequence: CATSSLVRGTGELFF. The CDR3 DNA reads TGTGCCACCAGCAGTCTGGTCCGGGGCACCGGGGAGCTGTTTTTT.

Note on this clone: The germline gene is not matched at one end of the junction; a read error may be the cause. V usage is TRBV27 and J usage is TRBJ1-6; 7 positions agree with TRBD1. This CDR3 comprises 13 residues. CDR1 is MNHEY, CDR2 SMNVEV, per germline (reference sequence). The CDR3 sequence: CASGLTGWSPLHF. The CDR3 nucleotides are TGTGCCAGCGGTTTGACAGGGTGGTCACCCCTCCACTTT.

The chain uses TRBV27 and TRBJ1-5, with D uncertain. The germline V gene has CDR1 MNHEY and CDR2 SMNVEV (reference sequence). There are 16 residues in the CDR3. V lost 8 bases, J lost 2 bases, and 19 bases lay in between. The CDR3 DNA is TGTGCCAGCCAAAGACGGGGAACCGGCGGCAATCAGCCCCAGCATTTT. Its translation is CASQRRGTGGNQPQHF.

This chain connects TRBV4-1 to TRBJ2-7; 7 bases are a match to TRBD1. The trim removed 4 bases at V and 6 bases at J, leaving 15 bases unmatched. Per germline, CDR1 MGHRA and CDR2 YSYEKL. The CDR3 runs to 16 residues. The CDR3 sequence: CASSPYRQGSRGEQYF. The CDR3 DNA follows: TGCGCCAGCAGCCCATATCGACAGGGATCGAGAGGCGAGCAGTACTTC.

The rearrangement uses TRBV4-2 and TRBJ2-1; 15 bases line up with TRBD2. The CDR3 contains 17 residues. Germline V gene lookup returns CDR1 LGHNA and CDR2 YNFKEQ. Germline trimming cut 4 bases from V and 6 bases from J; bases unmatched to any gene: 7. The chain's CDR3 is CASSPDGLAGGRNEQFF. CDR3 DNA sequence: TGTGCCAGCAGCCCTGATGGACTAGCGGGGGGGCGCAATGAGCAGTTCTTC.

This clone was counted between two and nine times. The V call is TRBV10-3, the J call TRBJ2-7; TRBD1 matches at 9 bases. The germline CDR1 and CDR2 sequences are ENHRY and SYGVKD. The length of the CDR3 is 14 residues. Trimming took 6 bases from V and 6 from J; bases not matched to a gene: 9. Here the CDR3 reads CAIREGQGIGEQYF. In DNA form, the CDR3 reads TGTGCCATCAGGGAGGGACAGGGTATCGGCGAGCAGTACTTC.

The genes are TRBV19 and TRBJ2-7, with D tentatively TRBD1 (6 bases). The CDR3 has 17 amino acids. Looked up from germline, CDR1 is LNHDA and CDR2 is SQIVND (reference sequence). Deletions cut 2 bases from V and 3 bases from J, with 20 bases between. This chain's CDR3 is CASSISAVADRFYEQYF. Here the CDR3 DNA reads TGTGCCAGTAGTATATCGGCGGTAGCAGACAGGTTCTACGAGCAGTACTTC.